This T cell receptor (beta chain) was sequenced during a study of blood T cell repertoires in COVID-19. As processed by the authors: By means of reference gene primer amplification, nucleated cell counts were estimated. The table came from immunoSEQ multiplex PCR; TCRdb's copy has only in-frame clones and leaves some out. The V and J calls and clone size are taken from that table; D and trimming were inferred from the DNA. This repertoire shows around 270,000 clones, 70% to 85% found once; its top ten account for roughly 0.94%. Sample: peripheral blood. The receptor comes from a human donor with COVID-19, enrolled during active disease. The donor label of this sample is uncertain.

CDR3 DNA sequence: TGTGCCAGCAGCTTGGACAGTAATGAAAAACTGTTTTTT. It translates to CASSLDSNEKLFF. J is TRBJ1-4 and V is TRBV5-5; D remains unclear. This CDR3 is 13 amino acids long. The germline V and J ends were trimmed by 0 bases and 4 bases, with 4 bases remaining between them. CDR1 and CDR2 from the germline V gene are SGHKS and YYEKEE (reference sequence). The full variable domain, rest sourced from reference TRBV5-5 and TRBJ1-4, is DAGVTQSPTHLIKTRGQQVTLRCSPISGHKSVSWYQQVLGQGPQFIFQYYEKEERGRGNFPDRFSARQFPNYSSELNVNALLLGDSALYLCASSLDSNEKLFFGSGTQLSVL.